This T cell receptor (beta chain) was found in a study of shared clonotypes between healthy human individuals. Whole-study context: The people who gave samples were a couple of women and a few men aged 18 to 49.

Investigators spread the genomic DNA of each subset evenly over several immunoSEQ plates. Per the original data handling: ImmunoSEQ output held junction-only sequences without quality scores, so filtering differed. Profiling relied on immunoSEQ multiplex PCR, and the TCRdb table lists in-frame clones only, not all of them. The V and J calls and clone size were taken over from that table, and D and trimming were inferred from the DNA. The sample comprises approximately 2.1 million clones, over 85% of which are singletons, and under 0.45% rests with the top ten. The donor cohort consisted entirely of Caucasian adults residing in Nashville, Tennessee. Germline lookup yields CDR1 LGHNT and CDR2 FRNRAP. This CDR3 contains 12 residues. V lost 1 base to trimming and J lost 5 bases, with 5 bases between them.

The sequence derives from a man between 18 and 35 years old in good health. Some clones in this sample may be carry-over from other donors' samples. The chain carries TRBV12-5 and TRBJ1-1; no clear D. Material for sequencing was naive CD4+ T cells from PBMCs. Indicated subset: CD45RA+ positively selected. The CDR3 reads CASGLAGTEAFF. The CDR3 coding sequence is TGTGCTAGTGGTTTGGCCGGAACTGAAGCTTTCTTT.